The 7 T cell receptor beta chains presented below share a single source sample, sequenced in a study of OX40 agonist ivuxolimab in advanced cancers. Preparation of the library involved the immunoSEQ multiplex PCR assay. Sourced from immuneACCESS, this table was stored by TCRdb with only in-frame sequences that have V and J called. A share of the clones is absent; for the studies checked, an unresolved V gene accounts for under half, and the remainder has no known explanation. This sample has roughly 80,000 clones in its table, and approximately 85% of those were observed once. The biggest ten clones account for approximately 0.63% of the sample. Source: CD4+ or CD8+ T cells sorted from blood, taken in a trial of the OX40 agonist ivuxolimab. All receptors come from an adult with an advanced solid tumor such as melanoma, head and neck, liver or kidney cancer.

CDR3 amino acids: CASSSQGGEFYGYTF. As DNA, the CDR3 is TGTGCCAGCAGTTCCCAAGGAGGGGAGTTCTATGGCTACACCTTC. V is TRBV6-5 and J is TRBJ1-2; tentatively, D is TRBD1 (5 bases). From germline, CDR1 is MNHEY and CDR2 SVGAGI. This CDR3 region has 15 residues. V lost 4 bases and J 4 bases, leaving 16 bases between the germline ends.

This rearrangement joins TRBV7-3 to TRBJ1-2; tentatively, D is TRBD1 (5 bases). Germline V gene lookup returns CDR1 SGHTA and CDR2 FQGTGA. This CDR3 comprises 13 residues. V was cut by 2 bases and J by 5 bases, with 9 bases left in between. The CDR3 coding sequence is TGTGCCAGCAGCTTAGGGCAGGGATATGGCTACACCTTC. As protein: CASSLGQGYGYTF.

This chain uses TRBV30 with TRBJ2-3; 11 positions match TRBD2. Germline CDR1 reads GTSNPN; CDR2 reads SVGIG (reference sequence). V was pared by 5 bases and J by 4 bases, with 2 bases of the junction left unmatched. The CDR3 covers 13 residues. CDR3 protein: CAWQTSGADTQYF. CDR3 in DNA: TGTGCCTGGCAGACTAGCGGGGCAGATACGCAGTATTTT.

The chain joins TRBV7-2 to TRBJ1-5; D is undetermined. The CDR3 extends over 13 amino acids. V was clipped by 1 base and J by 4 bases, with 5 bases between them. Looked up from germline, CDR1 is SGHTA and CDR2 is FQGNSA. For the CDR3, the DNA is TGTGCCAGCAGCTTAGAGCAGAATCAGCCCCAGCATTTT. Residues: CASSLEQNQPQHF.

This chain joins TRBV9 and TRBJ2-7; tentatively, D is TRBD2 (6 bases). The germline V gene has CDR1 SGDLS and CDR2 YYNGEE. V was pared by 4 bases and J by 2 bases, with 10 bases between. CDR3 length: 13 amino acids. This CDR3 reads CASSPRETYEQYF. CDR3 DNA sequence: TGTGCCAGCAGCCCTCGGGAGACCTACGAGCAGTACTTC.

This clone was picked up one time. The chain employs TRBV7-2 and TRBJ1-2; D perhaps matches TRBD1 (6 bases). With 4 bases removed from V and 6 bases from J, the gap between germline ends came to 12 bases. This CDR3 is 13 amino acids long. Germline loops: CDR1 SGHTA, CDR2 FQGNSA. The CDR3 DNA reads TGTGCCAGCAGCTCCACAGGGATCCATGGCTACACCTTC. As protein: CASSSTGIHGYTF.

V is TRBV11-1 and J is TRBJ1-2, with D possibly being TRBD1 (5 bases). The V gene lost 1 base and the J gene lost 7 bases, with 16 bases spanning the gap. This CDR3 is built from 15 residues. The germline V gene has CDR1 SGHAT and CDR2 FQDESV (reference sequence). The CDR3 here is CASSLDEGRTRGYTF. The CDR3 region has the DNA TGTGCCAGCAGCTTAGACGAGGGACGGACCCGTGGCTACACCTTC. Variable domain in full (rest from reference TRBV11-1 and TRBJ1-2): EAEVAQSPRYKITEKSQAVAFWCDPISGHATLYWYRQILGQGPELLVQFQDESVVDDSQLPKDRFSAERLKGVDSTLKIQPAELGDSAMYLCASSLDEGRTRGYTFGSGTRLTVV.